One and the same sample provided the 8 T cell receptor beta chains below, sequenced in a study of blood T cell repertoires in COVID-19. Some clones are missing from TCRdb's copy, which holds only in-frame ones; the method was immunoSEQ multiplex PCR. This table holds more than 300,000 clones, roughly 87% found once. The specimen was PBMCs or T cells enriched from blood (not recorded which). The receptor set was obtained from a woman aged 45-65 years who had recovered from COVID-19.

This chain links TRBV9 with TRBJ2-7, with 8 bases that match TRBD1. CDR1 is SGDLS, CDR2 YYNGEE, per germline. The CDR3 consists of 15 residues. Trimming took 4 bases from V and 3 from J; bases not matched to a gene: 9. The CDR3 coding sequence is TGTGCCAGCAGCCCCACGGGACAGGTCCTCTACGAGCAGTACTTC. It is translated as CASSPTGQVLYEQYF.

The rearrangement uses TRBV7-8 and TRBJ1-1; 7 bases are shared with TRBD1. V was pared by 2 bases and J by 3 bases, with 15 bases of the junction left unmatched. Germline CDR1 SGHVS, CDR2 FQNEAQ. This CDR3 is built from 18 residues. In DNA, the CDR3 is TGTGCCAGCAGCTTAAAGCCCCCCCCGGACAGGTACCACACTGAAGCTTTCTTT. This sequence encodes CASSLKPPPDRYHTEAFF.

The V call is TRBV19, the J call TRBJ2-3, with TRBD2 matching 10 bases. Losses at the gene ends were 4 bases for V and 3 bases for J; bases not matched to a gene: 16. The CDR3 sequence is 19 residues long. CDR1 and CDR2 from the germline V gene are LNHDA and SQIVND (reference sequence). The CDR3 DNA is TGTGCCAGTAGTACCCGGAACCTTACTAGCGGGGCCTTTACAGATACGCAGTATTTT. Translated: CASSTRNLTSGAFTDTQYF.

The chain uses TRBV5-1 and TRBJ2-5; 10 nucleotides align to TRBD1. Trimming at V came to 4 bases and at J to 5 bases, leaving 8 bases not matched to a gene. Germline-derived CDR1 and CDR2 are SGHRS and YFSETQ. The CDR3 is 15 amino acids. In nucleotides, the CDR3 is TGCGCCAGCAGCGATGGATGGACAGGGGGGGAGACCCAGTACTTC. This encodes CASSDGWTGGETQYF.

The J gene is TRBJ2-2, the V gene TRBV28; D is uncertain. This CDR3 is 15 amino acids long. V was clipped by 1 base and J by 0 bases, with 6 bases between them. Per the germline V gene, CDR1 is MDHEN and CDR2 is SYDVKM. The CDR3 spells CASSLLQTNTGELFF. As DNA, the CDR3 is TGTGCCAGCAGTTTATTACAGACGAACACCGGGGAGCTGTTTTTT.

The V and J genes are TRBV3-1 (or the pseudogene TRBV3-2) and TRBJ2-5, with 7 bases lining up with TRBD2. The CDR3 extends over 16 amino acids. V was pared by 1 base and J by 9 bases, with 14 bases of the junction left unmatched. Germline V gives CDR1 LGHDT, CDR2 YNNKEL (reference sequence). CDR3 in amino acids: CASSQGGGTTRSAQYF. CDR3 DNA sequence: TGTGCCAGCAGCCAAGGGGGAGGGACGACCCGATCGGCCCAGTACTTC.

The rearrangement links TRBV6-2 or TRBV6-3 to TRBJ1-5, with D unresolved. Germline assignment: CDR1 MNHEY and CDR2 SVGEGT. V lost 1 base to trimming and J lost 1 base, with 8 bases between them. The CDR3 sequence is 15 residues long. The CDR3 region has the DNA TGTGCCAGCAGTTACTTCCAGACAAGCAATCAGCCCCAGCATTTT. Its protein product is CASSYFQTSNQPQHF.

The rearrangement joins TRBV19 to TRBJ1-2, with a weak D call TRBD1 (5 bases). Trimming pared 6 bases from V and 5 bases from J, leaving 16 bases between. Germline-derived CDR1 and CDR2 are LNHDA and SQIVND (reference sequence). The CDR3 has 14 residues. Here the CDR3 reads CASRHGDRKYGYTF. The CDR3, as DNA: TGTGCCAGTAGACATGGAGACAGAAAGTATGGCTACACCTTC.